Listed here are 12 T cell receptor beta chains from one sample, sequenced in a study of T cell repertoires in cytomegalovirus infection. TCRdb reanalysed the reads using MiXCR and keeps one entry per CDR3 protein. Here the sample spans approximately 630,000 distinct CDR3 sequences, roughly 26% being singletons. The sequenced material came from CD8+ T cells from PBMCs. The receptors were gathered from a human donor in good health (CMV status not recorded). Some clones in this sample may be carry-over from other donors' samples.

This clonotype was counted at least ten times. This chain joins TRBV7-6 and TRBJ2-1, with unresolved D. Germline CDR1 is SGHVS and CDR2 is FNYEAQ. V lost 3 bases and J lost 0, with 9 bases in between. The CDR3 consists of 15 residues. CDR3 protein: CASSFITSSYNEQFF. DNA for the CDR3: TGTGCCAGCAGCTTTATAACGAGCTCCTACAATGAGCAGTTCTTC.

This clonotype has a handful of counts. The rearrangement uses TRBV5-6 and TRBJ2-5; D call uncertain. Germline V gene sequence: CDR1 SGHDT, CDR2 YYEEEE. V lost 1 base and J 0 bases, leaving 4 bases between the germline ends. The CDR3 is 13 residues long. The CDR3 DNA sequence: TGTGCCAGCAGCTTGTTCCACCAAGAGACCCAGTACTTC. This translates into CASSLFHQETQYF.

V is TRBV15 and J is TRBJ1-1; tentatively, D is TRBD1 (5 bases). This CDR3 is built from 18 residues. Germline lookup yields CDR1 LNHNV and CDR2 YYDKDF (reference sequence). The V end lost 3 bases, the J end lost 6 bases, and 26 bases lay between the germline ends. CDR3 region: CATSSDLAGMMSRAEAFF. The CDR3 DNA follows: TGTGCCACCAGCAGTGACCTGGCAGGGATGATGAGCCGAGCTGAAGCTTTCTTT.

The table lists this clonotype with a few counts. CDR3 amino acids: CASTRGGGNEQFF. As DNA, the CDR3 is TGTGCCAGTACCCGTGGGGGGGGGAATGAGCAGTTCTTC. The chain links TRBV19 to TRBJ2-1, with 7 bases lining up with TRBD2. This CDR3 is 13 amino acids long. Trimming removed 7 bases from V and 7 bases from J; junction bases left unmatched: 7. Germline CDR1 and CDR2: LNHDA and SQIVND (reference sequence).

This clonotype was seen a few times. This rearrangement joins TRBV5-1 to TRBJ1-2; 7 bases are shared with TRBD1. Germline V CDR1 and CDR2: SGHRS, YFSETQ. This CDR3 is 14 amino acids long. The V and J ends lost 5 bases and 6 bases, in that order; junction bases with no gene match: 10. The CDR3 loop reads CASRVGRGKDGYTF. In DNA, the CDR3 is TGCGCCAGCAGGGTAGGCAGGGGGAAAGATGGCTACACCTTC.

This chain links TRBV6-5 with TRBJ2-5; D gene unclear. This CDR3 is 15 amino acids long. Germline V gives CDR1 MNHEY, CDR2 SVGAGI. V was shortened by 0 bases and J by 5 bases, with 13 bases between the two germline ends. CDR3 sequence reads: CASSYSERLRETQYF. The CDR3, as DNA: TGTGCCAGCAGTTACTCCGAGCGCCTGCGGGAGACCCAGTACTTC.

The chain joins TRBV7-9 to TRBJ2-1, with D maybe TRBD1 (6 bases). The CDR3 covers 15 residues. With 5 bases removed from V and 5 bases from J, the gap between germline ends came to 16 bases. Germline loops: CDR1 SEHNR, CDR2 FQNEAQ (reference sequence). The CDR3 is CASSPLEGGNNEQFF. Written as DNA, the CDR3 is TGTGCCAGCAGCCCCCTTGAAGGGGGAAACAATGAGCAGTTCTTC.

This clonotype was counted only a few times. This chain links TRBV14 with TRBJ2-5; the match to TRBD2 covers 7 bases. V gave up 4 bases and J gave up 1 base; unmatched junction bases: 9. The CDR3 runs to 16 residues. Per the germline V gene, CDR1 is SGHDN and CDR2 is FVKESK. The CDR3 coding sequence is TGTGCCAGCAGCCCGTTGGGTGTAGCGGGCCAAGAGACCCAGTACTTC. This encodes CASSPLGVAGQETQYF.

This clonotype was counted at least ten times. CDR3 DNA sequence: TGTGCCAGCAGCCCCCCTGCTGAGACTAGCGGAACCTACGAGCAGTACTTC. Residues: CASSPPAETSGTYEQYF. The V gene is TRBV7-6, the J gene TRBJ2-7, with TRBD2 identical over 9 bases. The CDR3 runs to 17 residues. The junction had 13 bases not matched to a gene; V was cut back by 5 bases and J by 2 bases. Per the germline V gene, CDR1 is SGHVS and CDR2 is FNYEAQ.

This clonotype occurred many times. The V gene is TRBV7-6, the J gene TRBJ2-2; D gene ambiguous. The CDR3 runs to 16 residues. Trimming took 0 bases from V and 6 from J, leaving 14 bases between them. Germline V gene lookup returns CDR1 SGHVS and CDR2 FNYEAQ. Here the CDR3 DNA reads TGTGCCAGCAGCTTAGCGTCCAGGAAGGGATCCGGGGAGCTGTTTTTT. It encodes CASSLASRKGSGELFF.

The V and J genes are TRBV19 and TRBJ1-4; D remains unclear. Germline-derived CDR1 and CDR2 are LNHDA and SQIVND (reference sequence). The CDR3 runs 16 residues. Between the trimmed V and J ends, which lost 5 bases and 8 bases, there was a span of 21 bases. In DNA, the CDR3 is TGTGCCAGTAGTTCGACCCAATCCGACCTTGAGGAAAAACTGTTTTTT. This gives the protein CASSSTQSDLEEKLFF.

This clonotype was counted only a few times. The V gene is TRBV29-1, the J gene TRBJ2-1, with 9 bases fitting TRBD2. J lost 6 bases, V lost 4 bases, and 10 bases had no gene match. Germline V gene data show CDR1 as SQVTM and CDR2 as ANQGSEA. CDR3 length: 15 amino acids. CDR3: CSVVRVAGGLNEQFF. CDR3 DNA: TGCAGCGTTGTCCGTGTGGCGGGGGGGCTCAATGAGCAGTTCTTC.